Listed below are T cell receptor beta chains from one sample, sequenced in a study of T cell responses to AZD1222 COVID-19 vaccine. Clones were sequenced by immunoSEQ multiplex PCR, and TCRdb holds only the in-frame ones, with some missing. Among 80,000 to 90,000 clones listed, 75% to 95% were seen once. The input for sequencing was peripheral blood, taken 28 days after the second AZD1222 dose. Every receptor here comes from an adult who received the AZD1222 COVID-19 vaccine. Both conserved end residues are part of each CDR3. A D gene is named only where the DNA matches it firmly. Clone size is given for some rows only: seen once, a few or many times, or a class if the clone is expanded.

v_gene,abundance,d_gene,j_gene,CDR3nt,CDR3aa
TRBV28,once,NA,TRBJ2-1,TGTGCCAGCAGCCCGGCAGGGGGGCCCAACTACAATGAGCAGTTCTTC,CASSPAGGPNYNEQFF
TRBV5-4,once,NA,TRBJ1-1,TGTGCCAGCAGCCTCAGAAGCACGACGAACACTGAAGCTTTCTTT,CASSLRSTTNTEAFF
TRBV6-5,once,NA,TRBJ2-2,TGTGCCAGCAGACCCCAGGCTTTTGCCGGGGAGCTGTTTTTT,CASRPQAFAGELFF
TRBV28,few,NA,TRBJ1-6,TGTGCCAGCAGTTTATGGCCCGGGATGGATTCACCCCTCCACTTT,CASSLWPGMDSPLHF
TRBV14,NA,NA,TRBJ1-3,TGTGCCAGCAGCCAATCGGTTGGTAGTCGCATGGGAAACACCATATATTTT,CASSQSVGSRMGNTIYF
TRBV6-5,NA,NA,TRBJ1-5,TGTGCCAGCAACTCAGACAGGTTACGCAATCAGCCCCAGCATTTT,CASNSDRLRNQPQHF
TRBV3-1/TRBV3-2,NA,NA,TRBJ1-2,TGTGCCAGCAGCCAAGAACCCCGATCGGGTGGCTACACCTTC,CASSQEPRSGGYTF
TRBV28,NA,NA,TRBJ2-1,TGTGCCAGCAGTTTGGGGGGGACAGTCAATGAGCAGTTCTTC,CASSLGGTVNEQFF
TRBV5-1,NA,NA,TRBJ2-3,TGCGCCAGCAGCGTCCGGGTTCCCACAGATACGCAGTATTTT,CASSVRVPTDTQYF
TRBV7-9,NA,NA,TRBJ2-7,TGTGCCAGCAGCTTAGTTTCAGGGAAAGCCTACGAGCAGTACTTC,CASSLVSGKAYEQYF